Below, 17 T cell receptor beta chains from the same sample are listed, as sequenced in a study of blood T cells in healthy people across ages. For the second PCR, which ran for about 6 to 12 cycles, a sample-barcoded 5' primer and a J-beta primer mix were used. TCRdb recomputed calls from the 5' RACE reads with MiXCR, one row per CDR3 protein. The sample has 1.5 million to 2 million distinct CDR3 sequences; around 50% are singletons. Sequences were obtained from blood. These receptors came from a woman between 40 and 55 years old in good health.

The chain combines TRBV4-3 with TRBJ2-7, with 7 bases identical to TRBD1. Germline V gene sequence: CDR1 LGHNA, CDR2 YSLEER. The CDR3 contains 14 residues. Unmatched junction bases numbered 3, after V lost 0 bases and J lost 4 bases. The CDR3 nucleotides are TGCGCCAGCAGCCAAGATGCCAGGGGGTACGAGCAGTACTTC. This translates into CASSQDARGYEQYF.

The chain joins TRBV14 to TRBJ2-4, with D uncertain. The CDR3 contains 11 residues. V lost 4 bases and J 10 bases, leaving 8 bases between the germline ends. The germline V gene has CDR1 SGHDN and CDR2 FVKESK. The CDR3 nucleotides are TGTGCCAGCAGCCGGGCCACGATTCAGTACTTC. This sequence encodes CASSRATIQYF.

The chain couples TRBV29-1 to TRBJ1-6; D is ambiguous. CDR1 SQVTM and CDR2 ANQGSEA come from the germline V gene. CDR3 size: 12 residues. V shed 7 bases and J shed 7 bases, with 11 bases lying between them. The CDR3 is CSEEGINSPLHF. CDR3 DNA: TGCAGCGAGGAAGGTATCAATTCACCCCTCCACTTT.

The chain carries TRBV4-3 and TRBJ2-1; unclear D gene. The closer fit of TRBJ2-7 to the DNA end suggests the J call may be wrong. Germline CDR1 reads LGHNA; CDR2 reads YSLEER. The CDR3 has 14 amino acids. The CDR3 protein is CASSQVAANNEQYF. CDR3 nucleotides: TGCGCCAGCAGCCAAGTGGCAGCAAACAACGAGCAGTACTTC.

The table lists this clonotype with many counts. The chain uses TRBV29-1 and TRBJ2-6; D remains unclear. This CDR3 is built from 13 residues. Germline V gene data show CDR1 as SQVTM and CDR2 as ANQGSEA. Trimming took off 3 bases at V and 0 bases at J, with 3 bases between the two ends. Here the CDR3 reads CSVDFSGANVLTF. The DNA of the CDR3 is TGCAGCGTTGATTTCTCTGGGGCCAACGTCCTGACTTTC.

On this clonotype itself: Possible read error: a much larger clone is one base away. The chain is built from TRBV28 and TRBJ1-2, with 7 bases lining up with TRBD1. V trimming: 2 bases; J trimming: 10 bases; junction bases outside the gene matches: 7. The CDR3 sequence is 13 residues long. Germline V lookup: CDR1 MDHEN, CDR2 SYDVKM. CDR3 DNA sequence: TGTGCCAGCAGTTTAACAGGGGCAGGTGACTACACCTTC. It encodes CASSLTGAGDYTF.

This clonotype turned up a few times. This sequence joins TRBV29-1 and TRBJ1-6; 8 bases are a match to TRBD1. The CDR3 consists of 13 residues. Germline assignment: CDR1 SQVTM and CDR2 ANQGSEA. The ends lost 7 bases at V and 9 bases at J; junction bases unmatched: 8. The CDR3 region is CSAQDRESSPLHF. The DNA for the CDR3 is TGCAGCGCCCAGGACAGGGAGAGTTCACCCCTCCACTTT.

This clonotype was recorded many times. V usage is TRBV7-2 and J usage is TRBJ2-5, with TRBD1 matching 9 bases. The J segment lost 5 bases and the V segment lost 4 bases, leaving 5 bases of the junction unmatched. Germline V gene lookup returns CDR1 SGHTA and CDR2 FQGNSA. The CDR3 length is 14 residues. The CDR3 region has the DNA TGTGCCAGCAGCTCCGACAGGGGGTCGGAGACCCAGTACTTC. This sequence encodes CASSSDRGSETQYF.

The chain employs TRBV29-1 and TRBJ1-2, with TRBD1 matching over 8 bases. V was clipped by 3 bases and J by 8 bases; unmatched bases: 2. This CDR3 is built from 11 residues. Germline-derived CDR1 and CDR2 are SQVTM and ANQGSEA. For the CDR3, the DNA is TGCAGCGTTGACAGGGGGCACGGCTACACCTTC. Translation gives CSVDRGHGYTF.

In this sample, this clonotype turned up a few times. CDR3 sequence reads: CSVVPGQGLSSYEQYF. The CDR3 DNA is TGCAGCGTTGTACCTGGACAGGGGTTAAGCTCCTACGAGCAGTACTTC. V gene TRBV29-1 combines with J gene TRBJ2-7; 9 bases fit TRBD1. The CDR3 totals 16 residues. The germline CDR1 and CDR2 sequences are SQVTM and ANQGSEA. Unmatched junction bases numbered 10, after V lost 4 bases and J lost 0 bases.

This sequence joins TRBV12-3 or TRBV12-4 and TRBJ1-5; no reliable D call. V lost 2 bases and J 8 bases, leaving 7 bases between the germline ends. The CDR3 length is 12 residues. The CDR3 DNA reads as TGTGCCAGCAGTTTATCCCCCAAGCCCCAGCATTTT. It is translated as CASSLSPKPQHF.

On this clonotype itself: Just one base apart from a much larger clone, this may be a read error. The chain is built from TRBV13 and TRBJ2-5; possible D gene TRBD1, 5 bases. The V gene's germline CDR1 is PRHDT and CDR2 FYEKMQ (reference sequence). This CDR3 contains 14 residues. Trimming cost V 5 bases and J 4 bases, with 14 bases left between them. CDR3 sequence: CASSLHRSSETQYF. CDR3 bases: TGTGCCAGCAGCCTTCACAGGAGCTCAGAGACCCAGTACTTC.

This sequence joins TRBV6-2 or TRBV6-3 and TRBJ2-5; D remains ambiguous. The CDR3 loop spans 15 amino acids. Looked up from germline, CDR1 is MNHEY and CDR2 is SVGEGT. Between the trimmed V and J ends, which lost 6 bases and 4 bases, there was a span of 18 bases. The CDR3 nucleotides are TGTGCCAGCAGCCCCCTCGGCCCCCCGGGAGAGACCCAGTACTTC. Encoded protein: CASSPLGPPGETQYF.

The chain couples TRBV29-1 to TRBJ2-7, with a tentative D call TRBD1 (6 bases). From germline, CDR1 is SQVTM and CDR2 ANQGSEA. V shed 6 bases and J shed 7 bases, with 10 bases lying between them. This CDR3 has 10 residues. The CDR3 region is CSVADREQYF. DNA of the CDR3: TGCAGCGTAGCTGACAGGGAGCAGTACTTC.

The chain links TRBV19 to TRBJ2-1, with 11 bases identical to TRBD2. The CDR3 spans 14 residues. The germline V gene has CDR1 LNHDA and CDR2 SQIVND (reference sequence). V lost 7 bases to trimming and J lost 3 bases; unmatched junction nucleotides: 2. The CDR3 sequence is CASNSGGVYNEQFF. The CDR3, as DNA: TGTGCCAGTAATAGCGGGGGGGTCTACAATGAGCAGTTCTTC.

This clonotype has more than one count but fewer than ten. The chain couples TRBV12-3 or TRBV12-4 to TRBJ1-2, with TRBD1 matching over 7 bases. With 5 bases clipped from V and 4 bases from J, the junction kept 7 bases outside the gene matches. The CDR3 has 14 amino acids. For the CDR3, the DNA is TGTGCCAGCAGTATTCAGGGGGGGACCTATGGCTACACCTTC. It encodes CASSIQGGTYGYTF.

This clonotype has a handful of counts. This chain joins TRBV4-1 and TRBJ1-2, with D perhaps TRBD1 (6 bases). Between the trimmed V and J ends, which lost 1 base and 5 bases, there was a span of 14 bases. The length of the CDR3 is 15 residues. Germline V CDR1 and CDR2: MGHRA, YSYEKL. CDR3 residues: CASSQGEQGPYGYTF. The CDR3 bases are TGCGCCAGCAGCCAAGGGGAACAGGGCCCTTATGGCTACACCTTC.